The 10 T cell receptor beta chains in this list originate from one sample, sequenced in a study of shared clonotypes between healthy human individuals. TCRdb's copy holds only in-frame clones and misses some; the assay was immunoSEQ multiplex PCR. Of roughly 500,000 clones in the sample, 90% to 97% were seen once. The specimen sequenced was naive CD4+ T cells sorted from blood. Subset reported: CD45RA+ positively selected. The receptors come from a woman between 25 and 40 years old in good health.

The chain uses TRBV6-5 and TRBJ1-2, with D possibly being TRBD1 (6 bases). V was trimmed by 6 bases and J by 4 bases, leaving 9 bases between them. The V gene's germline CDR1 is MNHEY and CDR2 SVGAGI. The CDR3 is 12 residues long. The CDR3 reads CASRDSLYGYTF. The CDR3 nucleotides read TGTGCCAGCAGGGACAGCCTCTATGGCTACACCTTC.

This sequence joins TRBV19 and TRBJ1-5; D not resolved. V lost 3 bases and J lost 9, with 6 bases in between. Germline loops: CDR1 LNHDA, CDR2 SQIVND (reference sequence). This CDR3 contains 11 residues. The CDR3 bases are TGTGCCAGTAGTATGAATGGGCCCCAGCATTTT. The encoded protein is CASSMNGPQHF.

The chain uses TRBV6-1 and TRBJ2-1; D possibly corresponds to TRBD2 (6 bases). The V end was cut by 4 bases, the J end by 6 bases, with 19 bases between. Germline loops: CDR1 MNHNS, CDR2 SASEGT. CDR3 length equals 16 residues. CDR3 in amino acids: CASSGGVLEGGNEQFF. CDR3 bases: TGTGCCAGCAGTGGGGGGGTATTAGAGGGCGGCAATGAGCAGTTCTTC.

With regard to this clone: The sample holds other DNA sequences that translate to the same CDR3. The chain recombines TRBV19 with TRBJ1-2; 7 positions agree with TRBD1. The CDR3 is 13 residues long. The V gene end was trimmed by 6 bases and the J gene end by 1 base; junction bases not matched to a gene: 2. The germline CDR1 and CDR2 sequences are LNHDA and SQIVND (reference sequence). The CDR3, as DNA: TGTGCCAGTAGCCGGGACAGTAACTATGGCTACACCTTC. It specifies CASSRDSNYGYTF.

The genes are TRBV7-2 and TRBJ1-2; TRBD1 matches at 9 bases. Trimming took 5 bases from V and 8 from J; bases not matched to a gene: 6. This CDR3 comprises 13 residues. Looked up from germline, CDR1 is SGHTA and CDR2 is FQGNSA. The CDR3 sequence: CASSKQGAGGYTF. The CDR3 coding sequence is TGTGCCAGCAGCAAACAGGGGGCCGGAGGCTACACCTTC.

The gene calls are TRBV19 and TRBJ2-7, with a tentative D call TRBD1 (6 bases). The CDR3 length is 17 residues. V dropped 5 bases and J dropped 0 bases, with 20 bases sitting between them. CDR1 is LNHDA and CDR2 is SQIVND in the germline V gene (reference sequence). CDR3 sequence: CASSVKTGTLSSYEQYF. The CDR3 coding sequence is TGTGCCAGTAGTGTTAAAACCGGGACATTGTCCTCCTACGAGCAGTACTTC.

The chain combines TRBV7-8 with TRBJ1-4; 7 nucleotides align to TRBD1. CDR1 and CDR2 from the germline V gene are SGHVS and FQNEAQ. With 5 bases clipped from V and 1 base from J, the junction kept 4 bases outside the gene matches. The CDR3 contains 15 residues. CDR3 nucleotide sequence: TGTGCCAGCAGCCAAAGACAGGGAACTAATGAAAAACTGTTTTTT. Its protein is CASSQRQGTNEKLFF.

The chain combines TRBV19 with TRBJ2-1; the D gene is possibly TRBD2 (5 bases). The CDR3 covers 15 residues. Germline V gene lookup returns CDR1 LNHDA and CDR2 SQIVND (reference sequence). V gave up 7 bases and J gave up 6 bases, with 19 bases separating them. This chain's CDR3 is CASNPHDRGGNEQFF. In DNA form, the CDR3 reads TGTGCCAGTAACCCTCACGACCGGGGTGGCAATGAGCAGTTCTTC.

CDR3 protein: CASSDLRQFSGNTIYF. The CDR3 nucleotides are TGTGCCAGCTCAGATCTGAGACAGTTCTCTGGAAACACCATATATTTT. The chain has TRBV18 and TRBJ1-3; tentatively, D is TRBD1 (5 bases). V shed 5 bases and J shed 0 bases, with 14 bases lying between them. CDR1 is KGHSH and CDR2 is LQKENI in the germline V gene. The CDR3 sequence is 16 residues long.

The J gene is TRBJ2-6, the V gene TRBV18, with 8 bases matching TRBD1. Germline-derived CDR1 and CDR2 are KGHSH and LQKENI. This CDR3 contains 18 residues. With V trimmed by 6 bases and J by 1 base, 11 bases remained unmatched. The CDR3 spells CASSSGTGISSGANVLTF. The DNA for the CDR3 is TGTGCCAGCTCGTCCGGGACAGGAATTTCTTCTGGGGCCAACGTCCTGACTTTC.